These T cell receptor beta chains were read from a single sample in a study of tumor and adjacent non-tumor tissue in lung cancer. MiXCR was run by TCRdb on the multiplex PCR reads, yielding one entry per CDR3 protein. The sample lists approximately 68,000 distinct CDR3 sequences, roughly three quarters occurring once. Sequenced input: distant non-tumor lung tissue. The receptors derive from a man in his sixties with non-small cell lung cancer. CDR3s include the opening cysteine and the closing phenylalanine or tryptophan. A D gene is named only where the DNA matches it firmly. Part of the rows lack a size; the others show once, few, many or a class for expanded clones.

j_call,clone_size,v_call,d_call,cdr3_nt,cdr3_aa
TRBJ2-5,-,TRBV29-1,TRBD1,TGCTACGTTGGGACAGCCGCGCAAGAGACCCAGTACTTC,CYVGTAAQETQYF
TRBJ1-2,-,TRBV6-1,TRBD1,TGTGCCAGCAGTGAAAGGCCAGGGGGGTCGTCGGGCTGCACCTTC,CASSERPGGSSGCTF
TRBJ2-2,few,TRBV14,-,TGTGCCAGCAACGATCTAGACATCGGGGAGCTGTTTTTT,CASNDLDIGELFF
TRBJ2-1,many,TRBV18,-,TGTGCCAGCTCGGCCGCGACCGGGGGATCCTACAATGAGCAGTTCTTC,CASSAATGGSYNEQFF
TRBJ2-2,-,TRBV29-1,-,TGCAGCGTGCCCGGCAGTCTGATCGGGGGGCTGTTTTTT,CSVPGSLIGGLFF
TRBJ2-6,once,TRBV6-5,-,TGTACCAGGAGTTACATGCTGGGTGGGGCCAACATCCTGACTTTC,CTRSYMLGGANILTF
TRBJ2-1,-,TRBV11-2,-,TGTGCCAGCAGCCCACGGGACTCAGCTATCAATGAGCAGCTCTTC,CASSPRDSAINEQLF
TRBJ1-2,-,TRBV12-5,-,TGTACTAATCCACTGGTTGGCTACACCTTC,CTNPLVGYTF
TRBJ2-7,-,TRBV11-1,TRBD1,TGTACCAGCAGCTTAGACCAAGGGGGCCGCCACGAGCAGTACTTC,CTSSLDQGGRHEQYF
TRBJ2-5,few,TRBV7-9,-,TGTGCCAGCAGCCCCTCTTTATTTGGGACCCAGTACTTC,CASSPSLFGTQYF
TRBJ2-1,-,TRBV7-9,-,TGTGCGAAAAGCTTAGGCGGCAGGCGGTCCGGTGAGCAGTTCTTC,CAKSLGGRRSGEQFF
TRBJ2-3,once,TRBV10-3,-,TGTGCCATCAGGGCATACTACAACACAGAAACGCAGTATTTT,CAIRAYYNTETQYF
TRBJ2-3,-,TRBV11-1,-,TGTGCCAGCAGCTTAGGCGGTCAGGATACGCAGTATTTT,CASSLGGQDTQYF
TRBJ2-1,-,TRBV11-1,-,TGTACCAGCAACCCCGCAAGGGTGTTGGTCAATGAGCAGTTCTTC,CTSNPARVLVNEQFF